This entry lists 13 T cell receptor beta chains sequenced from one sample in a study of T cell repertoires in cytomegalovirus infection. TCRdb re-called the reads with MiXCR, one entry per CDR3 protein. The repertoire consists of 300,000 to 400,000 distinct CDR3 sequences, with more than 8% occurring once and the leading ten covering approximately 4.5%. The source material was PBMCs. These receptors came from a human donor in good health (CMV status not recorded). Some clones in this sample may be carry-over from other donors' samples.

The rearrangement uses TRBV28 and TRBJ1-5; D is uncertain. The ends were cut back, 5 bases at V and 9 bases at J, with 17 bases in the middle. The CDR3 length is 14 residues. Germline V gene sequence: CDR1 MDHEN, CDR2 SYDVKM. CDR3 DNA: TGTGCCAGCAGTCTCCCCCATATCGTGGCGCCCCAGCATTTT. Translating gives CASSLPHIVAPQHF.

The chain has TRBV4-3 and TRBJ2-1, with unresolved D. Germline lookup yields CDR1 LGHNA and CDR2 YSLEER. The CDR3 sequence is 15 residues long. V gave up 3 bases and J gave up 0 bases, with 9 bases separating them. DNA of the CDR3: TGCGCCAGCAGCCAGGAAAGGACCTCCTACAATGAGCAGTTCTTC. Translation gives CASSQERTSYNEQFF.

V is TRBV3-1 and J is TRBJ1-5; weak D call: TRBD1 (6 bases). This CDR3 region has 15 residues. Germline V gene data show CDR1 as LGHDT and CDR2 as YNNKEL (reference sequence). Trimming removed 4 bases at V and 6 bases at J, with 16 bases between. DNA of the CDR3: TGTGCCAGCAGCCTTTCTTGGACAGTCCCTCAGCCCCAGCATTTT. Translated, it gives CASSLSWTVPQPQHF.

CDR3 in amino acids: CASGPPGDEQFF. The CDR3 DNA reads TGTGCTAGTGGTCCCCCCGGGGATGAGCAGTTCTTC. This rearrangement joins TRBV12-5 to TRBJ2-1; D possibly corresponds to TRBD2 (5 bases). Deletions cut 5 bases from V and 8 bases from J, with 10 bases between. This CDR3 has 12 residues. Germline CDR1 is LGHNT and CDR2 is FRNRAP.

CDR3 DNA sequence: TGCAGCGTTGCCAGGGGGGAGACCCAGTACTTC. Translating it yields CSVARGETQYF. V and J are TRBV29-1 and TRBJ2-5, with TRBD1 identical over 7 bases. This CDR3 has 11 residues. V shed 4 bases, J shed 5 bases, and the junction held 1 base outside the gene matches. Germline V lookup: CDR1 SQVTM, CDR2 ANQGSEA. The full variable domain, with the rest looked up from reference TRBV29-1 and TRBJ2-5, is SAVISQKPSRDICQRGTSLTIQCQVDSQVTMMFWYRQQPGQSLTLIATANQGSEATYESGFVIDKFPISRPNLTFSTLTVSNMSPEDSSIYLCSVARGETQYFGPGTRLLVL.

This clonotype came up once. V usage is TRBV7-6 and J usage is TRBJ1-2; possible D gene TRBD1, 6 bases. Between the trimmed V and J ends, which lost 5 bases and 6 bases, there was a span of 19 bases. The CDR3 sequence is 15 residues long. In germline, CDR1 is SGHVS, CDR2 FNYEAQ. CDR3 sequence (DNA): TGTGCCAGCAGCCCCAACGGGGGGCGCTATAATGGCTACACCTTC. It specifies CASSPNGGRYNGYTF.

The V gene is TRBV14, the J gene TRBJ2-7, with TRBD2 as a possible D gene (6 bases). This CDR3 comprises 16 residues. V lost 4 bases to trimming and J lost 8 bases, with 24 bases between them. Per germline, CDR1 SGHDN and CDR2 FVKESK. Here the CDR3 DNA reads TGTGCCAGCAGCCTCACACCCGGGAGACGCACTGAGAAGCAGTACTTC. It translates to CASSLTPGRRTEKQYF.

This clonotype has more than one count but fewer than ten. The rearrangement joins TRBV6-2 or TRBV6-3 to TRBJ1-1; 7 bases align to TRBD1. The CDR3 sequence is 14 residues long. With V trimmed by 6 bases and J by 2 bases, 6 bases remained unmatched. Germline V gives CDR1 MNHEY, CDR2 SVGEGT. CDR3 in amino acids: CASRITGANTEAFF. Here the CDR3 DNA reads TGTGCCAGCAGAATAACAGGGGCCAACACTGAAGCTTTCTTT.

This clonotype came up many times. CDR3 in DNA: TGTGCCAGCAGCTCCCCGTTGTCCCCAGGGGTCGAGCAGTACTTC. As protein: CASSSPLSPGVEQYF. The V call is TRBV7-2, the J call TRBJ2-7; D perhaps matches TRBD1 (6 bases). The germline CDR1 and CDR2 sequences are SGHTA and FQGNSA. The CDR3 extends over 15 amino acids. V gave up 4 bases and J gave up 6 bases, with 19 bases separating them.

The rearrangement joins TRBV7-2 to TRBJ1-2, with 8 positions matching TRBD1. The CDR3 contains 14 residues. The trim removed 5 bases at V and 3 bases at J, leaving 5 bases unmatched. Germline V lookup: CDR1 SGHTA, CDR2 FQGNSA. The CDR3 nucleotides are TGTGCCAGCAGCCAAGACAGGGGACACTATGGCTACACCTTC. Protein: CASSQDRGHYGYTF.

This clonotype showed up many times. This chain connects TRBV11-2 to TRBJ1-3, with D tentatively TRBD1 (5 bases). CDR3 length: 14 residues. The V end lost 4 bases, the J end lost 3 bases, and 10 bases lay between the germline ends. Germline V gives CDR1 SGHAT, CDR2 FQNNGV. CDR3 sequence reads: CASSSPGVGNTIYF. The CDR3 coding sequence is TGTGCCAGCAGCTCTCCGGGGGTTGGAAACACCATATATTTT.

This clonotype showed up many times. The chain joins TRBV12-3 or TRBV12-4 to TRBJ2-7; 10 nucleotides agree with TRBD2. Trimming cost V 5 bases and J 10 bases; bases outside gene matches: 11. The length of the CDR3 is 14 residues. The CDR3 protein is CASSTSGTPLPQYF. CDR3 bases: TGTGCCAGCAGTACTAGCGGGACGCCCCTGCCCCAGTACTTC.

The V and J genes are TRBV4-1 and TRBJ1-4, with TRBD1 matching 9 bases. The CDR3 covers 16 residues. The germline V gene encodes CDR1 MGHRA and CDR2 YSYEKL. Unmatched junction bases numbered 6, after V lost 4 bases and J lost 3 bases. The CDR3 reads CASSPTGGVANEKLFF. DNA of the CDR3: TGCGCCAGCAGCCCGACAGGGGGGGTGGCTAATGAAAAACTGTTTTTT.